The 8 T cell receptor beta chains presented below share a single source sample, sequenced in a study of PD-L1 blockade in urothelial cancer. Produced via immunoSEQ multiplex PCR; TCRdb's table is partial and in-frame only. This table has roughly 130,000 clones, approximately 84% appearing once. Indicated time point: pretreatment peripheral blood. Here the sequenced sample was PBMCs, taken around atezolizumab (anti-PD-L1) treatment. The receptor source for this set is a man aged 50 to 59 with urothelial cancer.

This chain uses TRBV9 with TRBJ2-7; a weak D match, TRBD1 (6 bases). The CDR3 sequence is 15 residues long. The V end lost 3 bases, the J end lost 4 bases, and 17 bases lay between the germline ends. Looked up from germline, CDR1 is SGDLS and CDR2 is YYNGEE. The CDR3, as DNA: TGTGCCAGCAGCGAGGGGCAGGGGATTGTGTACGAGCAGTACTTC. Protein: CASSEGQGIVYEQYF.

CDR3 nucleotides: TGCGCCAGCAGCTTCGGGCAGGGGGCGCGTGAGACCCAGTACTTC. Translated, it gives CASSFGQGARETQYF. This chain joins TRBV5-1 and TRBJ2-5, with 8 bases aligning to TRBD1. V shed 2 bases and J 5 bases; nucleotides not matched to a gene: 8. The CDR3 contains 15 residues. Germline CDR1 and CDR2: SGHRS and YFSETQ. Based on the CDR3 plus reference TRBV5-1 and TRBJ2-5, the full variable domain is KAGVTQTPRYLIKTRGQQVTLSCSPISGHRSVSWYQQTPGQGLQFLFEYFSETQRNKGNFPGRFSGRQFSNSRSEMNVSTLELGDSALYLCASSFGQGARETQYFGPGTRLLVL.

This CDR3 is CASSNRGHQETQYF. The DNA of the CDR3 is TGTGCCAGCAGTAACAGGGGGCACCAAGAGACCCAGTACTTC. The chain carries TRBV6-6 and TRBJ2-5; 9 nucleotides line up with TRBD1. CDR3 size: 14 residues. The V gene's germline CDR1 is MNHNY and CDR2 SVGAGI (reference sequence). With V trimmed by 5 bases and J by 0 bases, 1 base remained unmatched.

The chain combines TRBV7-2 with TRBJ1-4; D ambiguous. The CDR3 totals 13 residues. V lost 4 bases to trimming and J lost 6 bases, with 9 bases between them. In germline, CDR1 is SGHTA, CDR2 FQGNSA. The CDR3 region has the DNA TGTGCCAGCAGCTCCTACCTTGATGAAAAACTGTTTTTT. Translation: CASSSYLDEKLFF.

The CDR3 loop is CASSLKGLAFTDTQYF. CDR3 in DNA: TGTGCCAGCAGTTTAAAGGGACTAGCGTTCACAGATACGCAGTATTTT. V gene TRBV27 combines with J gene TRBJ2-3; the match to TRBD2 covers 10 bases. The V and J ends lost 2 bases and 2 bases, in that order; junction bases with no gene match: 4. The CDR3 sequence is 16 residues long. The V gene's germline CDR1 is MNHEY and CDR2 SMNVEV (reference sequence).

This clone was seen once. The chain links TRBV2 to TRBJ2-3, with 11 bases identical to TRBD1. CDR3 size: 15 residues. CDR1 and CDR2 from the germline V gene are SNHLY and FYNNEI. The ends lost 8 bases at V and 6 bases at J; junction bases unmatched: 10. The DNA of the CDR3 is TGTGCCAGCGGGGGACAGGGGGGCCTTCGGGATACGCAGTATTTT. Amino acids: CASGGQGGLRDTQYF.

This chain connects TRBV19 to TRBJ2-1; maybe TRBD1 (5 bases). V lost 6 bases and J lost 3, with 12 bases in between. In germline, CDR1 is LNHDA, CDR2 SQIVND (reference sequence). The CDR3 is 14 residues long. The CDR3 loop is CASSQGQGYNEQFF. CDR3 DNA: TGTGCCAGTAGCCAAGGGCAGGGCTACAATGAGCAGTTCTTC.

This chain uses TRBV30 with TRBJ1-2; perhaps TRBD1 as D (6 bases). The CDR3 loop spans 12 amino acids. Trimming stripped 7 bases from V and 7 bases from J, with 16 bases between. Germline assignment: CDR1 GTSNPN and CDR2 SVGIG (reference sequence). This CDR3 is CAFFQQGGGYTF. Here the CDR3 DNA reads TGTGCCTTCTTCCAACAGGGTGGTGGCTACACCTTC. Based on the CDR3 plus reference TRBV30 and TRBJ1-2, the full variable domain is SQTIHQWPATLVQPVGSPLSLECTVEGTSNPNLYWYRQAAGRGLQLLFYSVGIGQISSEVPQNLSASRPQDRQFILSSKKLLLSDSGFYLCAFFQQGGGYTFGSGTRLTVV.